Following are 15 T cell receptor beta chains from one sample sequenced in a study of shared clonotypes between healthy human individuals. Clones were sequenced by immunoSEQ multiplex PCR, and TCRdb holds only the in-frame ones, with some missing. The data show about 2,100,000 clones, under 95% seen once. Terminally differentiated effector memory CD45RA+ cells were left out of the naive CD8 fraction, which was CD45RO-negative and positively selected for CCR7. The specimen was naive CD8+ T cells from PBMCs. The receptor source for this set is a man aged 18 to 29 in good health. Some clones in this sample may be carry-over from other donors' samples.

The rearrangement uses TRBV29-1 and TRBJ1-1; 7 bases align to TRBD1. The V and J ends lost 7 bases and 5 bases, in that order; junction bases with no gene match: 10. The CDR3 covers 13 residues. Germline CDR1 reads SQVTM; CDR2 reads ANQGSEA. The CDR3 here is CSAIQGSPTEAFF. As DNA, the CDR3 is TGCAGCGCTATACAGGGGTCCCCGACTGAAGCTTTCTTT.

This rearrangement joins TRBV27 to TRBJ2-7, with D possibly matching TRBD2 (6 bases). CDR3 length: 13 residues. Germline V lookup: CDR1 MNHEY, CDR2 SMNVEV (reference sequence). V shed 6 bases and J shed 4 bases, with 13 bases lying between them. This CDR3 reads CASSAGFRYEQYF. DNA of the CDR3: TGTGCCAGCAGCGCGGGATTTAGGTACGAGCAGTACTTC.

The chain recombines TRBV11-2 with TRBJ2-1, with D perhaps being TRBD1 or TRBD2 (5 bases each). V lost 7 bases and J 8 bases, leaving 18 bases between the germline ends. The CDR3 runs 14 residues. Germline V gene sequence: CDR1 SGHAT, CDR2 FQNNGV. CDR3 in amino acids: CASTNVRGLDEQFF. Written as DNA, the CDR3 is TGTGCCAGCACCAACGTACGGGGCCTCGATGAGCAGTTCTTC.

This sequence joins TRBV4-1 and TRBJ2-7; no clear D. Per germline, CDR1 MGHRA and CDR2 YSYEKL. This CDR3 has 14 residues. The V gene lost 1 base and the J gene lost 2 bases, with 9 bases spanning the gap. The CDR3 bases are TGCGCCAGCAGCCAAGTTAACAGACCCTACGAGCAGTACTTC. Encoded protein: CASSQVNRPYEQYF.

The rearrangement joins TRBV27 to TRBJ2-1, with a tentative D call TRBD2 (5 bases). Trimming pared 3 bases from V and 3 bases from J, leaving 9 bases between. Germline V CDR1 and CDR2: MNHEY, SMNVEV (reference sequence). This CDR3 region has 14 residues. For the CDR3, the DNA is TGTGCCAGCAGTTTGCGGGCAGACTACAATGAGCAGTTCTTC. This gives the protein CASSLRADYNEQFF.

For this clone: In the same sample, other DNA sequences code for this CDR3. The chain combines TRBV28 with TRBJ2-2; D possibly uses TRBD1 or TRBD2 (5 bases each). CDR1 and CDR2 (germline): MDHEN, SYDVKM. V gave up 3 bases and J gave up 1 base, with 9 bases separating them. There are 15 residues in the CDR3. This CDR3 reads CASSFGTGNTGELFF. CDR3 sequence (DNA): TGTGCCAGCAGTTTCGGGACCGGGAACACCGGGGAGCTGTTTTTT.

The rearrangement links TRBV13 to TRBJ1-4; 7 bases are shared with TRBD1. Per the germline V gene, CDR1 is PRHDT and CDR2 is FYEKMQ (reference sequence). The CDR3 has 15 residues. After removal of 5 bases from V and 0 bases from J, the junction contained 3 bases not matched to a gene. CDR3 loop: CASSSGTATNEKLFF. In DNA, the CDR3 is TGTGCCAGCAGCAGTGGGACAGCAACTAATGAAAAACTGTTTTTT.

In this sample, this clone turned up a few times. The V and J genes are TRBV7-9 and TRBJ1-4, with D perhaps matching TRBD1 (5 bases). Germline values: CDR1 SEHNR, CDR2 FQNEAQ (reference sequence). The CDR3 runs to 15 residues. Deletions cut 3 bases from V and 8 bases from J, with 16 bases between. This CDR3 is CASSFGPGMAEKLFF. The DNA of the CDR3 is TGTGCCAGCAGCTTCGGTCCAGGGATGGCGGAAAAACTGTTTTTT.

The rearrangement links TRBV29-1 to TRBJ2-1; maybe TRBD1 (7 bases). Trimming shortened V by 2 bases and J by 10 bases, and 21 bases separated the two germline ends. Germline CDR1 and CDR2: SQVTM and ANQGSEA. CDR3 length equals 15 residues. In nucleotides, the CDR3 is TGCAGCGTTGAATTCGTATTGGGCAGGGGGGCCGAGCAGTTCTTC. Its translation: CSVEFVLGRGAEQFF.

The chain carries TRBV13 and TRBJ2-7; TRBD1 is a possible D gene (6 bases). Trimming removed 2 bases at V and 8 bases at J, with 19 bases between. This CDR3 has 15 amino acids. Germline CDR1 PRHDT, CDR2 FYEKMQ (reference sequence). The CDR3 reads CASSLSGDPTDKQYF. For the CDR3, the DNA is TGTGCCAGCAGCTTATCAGGGGATCCGACCGACAAGCAGTACTTC.

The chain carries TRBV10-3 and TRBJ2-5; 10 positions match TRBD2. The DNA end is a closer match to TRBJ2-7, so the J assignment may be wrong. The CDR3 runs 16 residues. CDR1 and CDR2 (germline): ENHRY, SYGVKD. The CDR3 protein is CAISDRASGSFYEQYF. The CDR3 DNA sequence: TGTGCCATCAGTGATAGGGCTAGCGGGAGTTTCTACGAGCAGTACTTC.

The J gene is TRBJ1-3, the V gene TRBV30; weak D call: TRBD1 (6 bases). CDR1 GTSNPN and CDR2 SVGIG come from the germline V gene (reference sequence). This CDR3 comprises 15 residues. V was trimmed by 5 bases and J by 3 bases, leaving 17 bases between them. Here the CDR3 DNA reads TGTGCCTGGGCTTCGGACAGCAGAAATGGAAACACCATATATTTT. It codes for CAWASDSRNGNTIYF.

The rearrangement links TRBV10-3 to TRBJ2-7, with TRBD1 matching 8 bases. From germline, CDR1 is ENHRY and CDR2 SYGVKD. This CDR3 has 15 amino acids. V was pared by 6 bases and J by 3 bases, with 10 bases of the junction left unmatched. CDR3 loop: CAIRDRATGGYEQYF. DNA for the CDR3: TGTGCCATCAGGGACAGGGCGACCGGAGGCTACGAGCAGTACTTC.

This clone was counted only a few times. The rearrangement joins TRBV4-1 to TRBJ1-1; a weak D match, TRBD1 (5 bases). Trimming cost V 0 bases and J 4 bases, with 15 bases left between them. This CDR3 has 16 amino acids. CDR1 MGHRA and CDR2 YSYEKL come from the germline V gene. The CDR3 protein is CASSQDRKGRATEAFF. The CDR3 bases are TGCGCCAGCAGCCAAGATAGGAAGGGGCGAGCCACTGAAGCTTTCTTT.

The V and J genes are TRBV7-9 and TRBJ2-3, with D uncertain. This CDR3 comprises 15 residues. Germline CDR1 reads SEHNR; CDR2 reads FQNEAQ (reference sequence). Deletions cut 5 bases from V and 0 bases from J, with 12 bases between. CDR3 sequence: CASSPRSYSTDTQYF. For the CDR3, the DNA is TGTGCCAGCAGCCCCCGCAGTTACAGCACAGATACGCAGTATTTT.